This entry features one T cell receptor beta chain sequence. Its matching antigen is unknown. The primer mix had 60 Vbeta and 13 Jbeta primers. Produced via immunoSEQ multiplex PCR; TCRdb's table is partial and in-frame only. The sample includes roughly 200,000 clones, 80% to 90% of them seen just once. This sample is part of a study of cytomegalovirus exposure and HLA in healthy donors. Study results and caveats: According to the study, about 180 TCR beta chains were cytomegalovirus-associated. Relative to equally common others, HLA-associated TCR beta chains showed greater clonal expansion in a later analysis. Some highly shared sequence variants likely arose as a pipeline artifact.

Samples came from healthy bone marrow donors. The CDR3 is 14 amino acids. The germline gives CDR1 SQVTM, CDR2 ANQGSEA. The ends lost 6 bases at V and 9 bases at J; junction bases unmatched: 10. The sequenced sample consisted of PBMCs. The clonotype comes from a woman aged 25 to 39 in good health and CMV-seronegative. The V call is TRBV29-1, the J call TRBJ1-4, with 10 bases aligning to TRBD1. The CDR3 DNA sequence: TGCAGCGTATACCGCGGGACAGGGGAAAAAAAACTGTTTTTT. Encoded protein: CSVYRGTGEKKLFF.